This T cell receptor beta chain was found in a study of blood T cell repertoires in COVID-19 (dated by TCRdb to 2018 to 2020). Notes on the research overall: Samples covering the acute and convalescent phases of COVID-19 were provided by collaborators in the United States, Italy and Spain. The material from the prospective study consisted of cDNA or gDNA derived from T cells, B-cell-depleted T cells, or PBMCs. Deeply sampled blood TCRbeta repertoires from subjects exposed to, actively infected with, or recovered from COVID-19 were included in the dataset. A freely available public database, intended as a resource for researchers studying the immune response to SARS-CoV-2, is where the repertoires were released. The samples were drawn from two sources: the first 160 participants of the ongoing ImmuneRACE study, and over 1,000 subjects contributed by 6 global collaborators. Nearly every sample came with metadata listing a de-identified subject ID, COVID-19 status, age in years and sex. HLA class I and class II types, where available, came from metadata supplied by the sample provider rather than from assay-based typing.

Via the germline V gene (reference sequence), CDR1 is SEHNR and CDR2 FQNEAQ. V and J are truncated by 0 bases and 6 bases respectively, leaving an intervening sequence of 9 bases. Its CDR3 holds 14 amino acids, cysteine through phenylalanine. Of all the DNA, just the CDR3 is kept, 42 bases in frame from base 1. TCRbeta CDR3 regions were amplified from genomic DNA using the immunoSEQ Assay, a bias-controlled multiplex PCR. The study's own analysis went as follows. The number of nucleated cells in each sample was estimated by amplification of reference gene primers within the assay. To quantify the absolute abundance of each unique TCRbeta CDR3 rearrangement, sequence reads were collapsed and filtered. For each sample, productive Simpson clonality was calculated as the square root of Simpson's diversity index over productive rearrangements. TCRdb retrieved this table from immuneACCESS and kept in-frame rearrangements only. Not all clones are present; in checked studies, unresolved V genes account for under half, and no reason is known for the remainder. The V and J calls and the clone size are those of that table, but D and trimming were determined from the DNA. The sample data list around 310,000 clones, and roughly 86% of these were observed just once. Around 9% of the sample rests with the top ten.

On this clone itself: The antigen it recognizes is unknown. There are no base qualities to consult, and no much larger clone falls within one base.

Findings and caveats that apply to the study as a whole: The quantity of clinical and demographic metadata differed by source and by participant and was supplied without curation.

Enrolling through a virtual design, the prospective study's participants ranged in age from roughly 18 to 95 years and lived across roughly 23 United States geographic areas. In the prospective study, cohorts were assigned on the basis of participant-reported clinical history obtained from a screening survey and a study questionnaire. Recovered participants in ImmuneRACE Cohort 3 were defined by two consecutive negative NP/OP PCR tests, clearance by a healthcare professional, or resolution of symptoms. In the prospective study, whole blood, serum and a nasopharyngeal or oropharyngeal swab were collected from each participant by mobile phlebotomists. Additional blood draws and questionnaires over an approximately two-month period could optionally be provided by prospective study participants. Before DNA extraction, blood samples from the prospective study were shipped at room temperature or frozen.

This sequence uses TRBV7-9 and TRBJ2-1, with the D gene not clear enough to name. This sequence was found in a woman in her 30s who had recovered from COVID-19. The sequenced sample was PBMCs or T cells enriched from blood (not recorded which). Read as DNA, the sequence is TGTGCCAGCAGCTTAGCAGCTAGTATCAATGAGCAGTTCTTC. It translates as CASSLAASINEQFF.